A single sample is the source of the 21 T cell receptor beta chains below, sequenced in a study of T cell repertoires in cytomegalovirus infection. The antigens of these receptors remain unknown. TCRdb reanalysed the reads using MiXCR and keeps one entry per CDR3 protein. The data show approximately 730,000 distinct CDR3 sequences, with about 30% seen just once and 18% held by the top ten. The specimen was cultured PBMCs, collected from culture after CMV antigen stimulation. The origin of the receptors is a human donor in good health (CMV status not recorded). Some clones in this sample may be carry-over from other donors' samples.

With regard to this clonotype: Because the CDR3 is missing its conserved closing phenylalanine or tryptophan, this is likely a read error. The rearrangement links TRBV7-2 to TRBJ2-5; 9 bases align to TRBD2. Germline-derived CDR1 and CDR2 are SGHTA and FQGNSA. The CDR3 runs 16 residues. Germline trimming cut 7 bases from V and 7 bases from J; bases unmatched to any gene: 16. The CDR3 here is CASTLGGASGIGTQYV. The CDR3, as DNA: TGTGCCAGCACCCTAGGAGGGGCTAGCGGGATAGGGACCCAGTACGTC.

This clonotype came up many times. This chain links TRBV7-6 with TRBJ1-3, with D possibly being TRBD1 (6 bases). The CDR3 consists of 17 residues. The V gene's germline CDR1 is SGHVS and CDR2 FNYEAQ. Trimming stripped 5 bases from V and 0 bases from J, with 17 bases between. Here the CDR3 reads CASSPRSQGNSGNTIYF. The CDR3 region has the DNA TGTGCCAGCAGCCCAAGGAGCCAGGGGAACTCTGGAAACACCATATATTTT.

This clonotype appeared many times. The rearrangement joins TRBV7-2 to TRBJ1-4; D unclear. The CDR3 has 15 amino acids. CDR1 SGHTA and CDR2 FQGNSA come from the germline V gene. The germline V and J ends were trimmed by 5 bases and 0 bases, with 10 bases remaining between them. CDR3 DNA sequence: TGTGCCAGCAGCACTCGACAAGCAACTAATGAAAAACTGTTTTTT. It is translated as CASSTRQATNEKLFF.

This chain connects TRBV12-3 or TRBV12-4 to TRBJ2-1; D unclear. V was shortened by 0 bases and J by 11 bases, with 5 bases between the two germline ends. The CDR3 is 11 amino acids. CDR3 sequence reads: CASSLASQQFF. CDR3 bases: TGTGCCAGCAGTTTAGCTTCACAGCAGTTCTTC.

This sequence joins TRBV28 and TRBJ2-5; D is perhaps TRBD2 (6 bases). V was pared by 5 bases and J by 0 bases, with 10 bases between. Germline lookup yields CDR1 MDHEN and CDR2 SYDVKM. This CDR3 has 14 residues. The CDR3 DNA reads TGTGCCAGCAGTGGGAGGAGGTACCAAGAGACCCAGTACTTC. This encodes CASSGRRYQETQYF.

In this sample, this clonotype turned up a few times. This rearrangement joins TRBV5-1 to TRBJ2-7; D is undetermined. Germline CDR1 SGHRS, CDR2 YFSETQ. The CDR3 has 14 amino acids. With 1 base removed from V and 7 bases from J, the gap between germline ends came to 15 bases. CDR3 sequence: CASSLLVASGEQYF. CDR3 coding DNA: TGCGCCAGCAGCTTGCTAGTAGCATCGGGTGAGCAGTACTTC.

The chain links TRBV6-1 to TRBJ2-1, with 7 bases matching TRBD2. Germline CDR1 MNHNS, CDR2 SASEGT. The CDR3 contains 18 residues. The J segment lost 0 bases and the V segment lost 2 bases, leaving 10 bases of the junction unmatched. CDR3 sequence reads: CASSEIGGGSGSYNEQFF. In nucleotides, the CDR3 is TGTGCCAGCAGTGAAATTGGCGGGGGTTCCGGCTCCTACAATGAGCAGTTCTTC.

A few counts support this clonotype. The chain employs TRBV7-9 and TRBJ2-5, with a tentative D call TRBD1 (6 bases). Germline CDR1 reads SEHNR; CDR2 reads FQNEAQ (reference sequence). The CDR3 sequence is 15 residues long. V lost 5 bases and J lost 2, with 15 bases in between. The CDR3 region is CASSPATGTQETQYF. CDR3 DNA: TGTGCCAGCAGCCCTGCAACAGGGACGCAAGAGACCCAGTACTTC.

The V gene is TRBV20-1, the J gene TRBJ2-1, with 7 positions matching TRBD1. Trimming at V came to 4 bases and at J to 10 bases, leaving 7 bases not matched to a gene. This CDR3 contains 12 residues. Germline CDR1 is DFQATT and CDR2 is SNEGSKA (reference sequence). The CDR3: CSATLTGKEQFF. The CDR3 DNA is TGCAGTGCTACCTTGACAGGGAAGGAGCAGTTCTTC.

V usage is TRBV18 and J usage is TRBJ1-3; no clear D gene. The CDR3 is 17 amino acids. The germline CDR1 and CDR2 sequences are KGHSH and LQKENI. The V gene lost 1 base and the J gene lost 3 bases, with 16 bases spanning the gap. The CDR3 protein is CASSPLRQSPHGNTIYF. In nucleotides, the CDR3 is TGTGCCAGCTCACCACTGCGACAATCTCCACATGGAAACACCATATATTTT.

In this sample, this clonotype turned up once. The genes are TRBV20-1 and TRBJ2-7, with 12 bases that match TRBD2. The CDR3 loop spans 17 amino acids. Looked up from germline, CDR1 is DFQATT and CDR2 is SNEGSKA (reference sequence). Losses at the gene ends were 3 bases for V and 0 bases for J; bases not matched to a gene: 9. CDR3 nucleotides: TGCAGTGCTAGTCGACTAGCGGGGGCCCTCAACTCCTACGAGCAGTACTTC. This gives the protein CSASRLAGALNSYEQYF.

In its sample, this clonotype was seen a few times. The chain uses TRBV12-3 or TRBV12-4 and TRBJ2-3; no reliable D call. With 3 bases removed from V and 0 bases from J, the gap between germline ends came to 7 bases. The CDR3 totals 14 residues. CDR3 sequence (DNA): TGTGCCAGCAGTTTCGGCGCTAGCACAGATACGCAGTATTTT. This codes for CASSFGASTDTQYF.

This clonotype was observed many times. V is TRBV7-2 and J is TRBJ2-1; TRBD2 is a possible D gene (5 bases). This CDR3 region has 12 residues. CDR1 SGHTA and CDR2 FQGNSA come from the germline V gene. The V gene lost 5 bases and the J gene lost 10 bases, with 12 bases spanning the gap. The CDR3 region has the DNA TGTGCCAGCAGCCAAGGAGGTGGCGAGCAGTTCTTC. Its protein is CASSQGGGEQFF.

The table lists this clonotype with a few counts. V gene TRBV4-2 combines with J gene TRBJ1-1; D possibly corresponds to TRBD1 (6 bases). V was pared by 4 bases and J by 0 bases, with 18 bases between. Germline V lookup: CDR1 LGHNA, CDR2 YNFKEQ. This CDR3 contains 17 residues. Here the CDR3 reads CASSLRRRGSLNTEAFF. In nucleotides, the CDR3 is TGTGCCAGCAGCCTCCGACGCAGGGGTTCCCTGAACACTGAAGCTTTCTTT.

The V and J genes are TRBV15 and TRBJ2-7, with D possibly matching TRBD1 (6 bases). Germline CDR1 LNHNV, CDR2 YYDKDF (reference sequence). With 5 bases removed from V and 2 bases from J, the gap between germline ends came to 16 bases. The CDR3 contains 15 residues. As DNA, the CDR3 is TGTGCCACCAGCGAGAAGACAGGTGCTACCTACGAGCAGTACTTC. Translation: CATSEKTGATYEQYF. The full variable domain, rest sourced from reference TRBV15 and TRBJ2-7, is DAMVIQNPRYQVTQFGKPVTLSCSQTLNHNVMYWYQQKSSQAPKLLFHYYDKDFNNEADTPDNFQSRRPNTSFCFLDIRSPGLGDTAMYLCATSEKTGATYEQYFGPGTRLTVT.

This clonotype showed up many times. V usage is TRBV6-2 or TRBV6-3 and J usage is TRBJ1-2; D remains ambiguous. The CDR3 consists of 15 residues. Germline CDR1 is MNHEY and CDR2 is SVGEGT. With 4 bases removed from V and 6 bases from J, the gap between germline ends came to 18 bases. The CDR3 DNA sequence: TGTGCCAGCAGTTCCGACAATTCGGGGAAGGATGGCTACACCTTC. Its translation is CASSSDNSGKDGYTF.

This clonotype came up many times. Here the CDR3 DNA reads TGTGCCAGCAACGGACTAGCGGGGGGTCGCCGGACGGATACGCAGTATTTT. Translated, it gives CASNGLAGGRRTDTQYF. The genes are TRBV6-1 and TRBJ2-3; 14 bases agree with TRBD2. Looked up from germline, CDR1 is MNHNS and CDR2 is SASEGT. The trim removed 7 bases at V and 6 bases at J, leaving 12 bases unmatched. This CDR3 is built from 17 residues.

This clonotype was seen a handful of times. This chain connects TRBV7-9 to TRBJ2-7; D possibly uses TRBD1 or TRBD2 (5 bases each). V lost 1 base, J lost 2 bases, and 15 bases lay in between. This CDR3 contains 16 residues. Germline CDR1 is SEHNR and CDR2 is FQNEAQ (reference sequence). The CDR3 reads CASSLGSGTNTYEQYF. As DNA, the CDR3 is TGTGCCAGCAGCTTAGGATCGGGGACGAATACCTACGAGCAGTACTTC.

The chain couples TRBV6-1 to TRBJ1-5; maybe TRBD1 (5 bases). The CDR3 extends over 13 amino acids. The germline V and J ends were trimmed by 0 bases and 7 bases, with 7 bases remaining between them. Germline CDR1 and CDR2: MNHNS and SASEGT. The CDR3 DNA reads TGTGCCAGCAGTGAAGCGCCAGGGCAGCCCCAGCATTTT. It yields the protein CASSEAPGQPQHF.

The chain carries TRBV20-1 and TRBJ1-6; the match to TRBD1 covers 7 bases. This CDR3 has 15 amino acids. J gave up 0 bases and V 3 bases, and 2 bases lay outside the gene matches. CDR1 and CDR2 from the germline V gene are DFQATT and SNEGSKA (reference sequence). The CDR3 coding sequence is TGCAGTGCTAGGAGACAGGGCTCCTATAATTCACCCCTCCACTTT. Its protein product is CSARRQGSYNSPLHF.

The chain combines TRBV5-4 with TRBJ1-4; D may be TRBD1 (5 bases). In germline, CDR1 is SGHNT, CDR2 YYREEE (reference sequence). The CDR3 extends over 14 amino acids. V was shortened by 3 bases and J by 10 bases, with 16 bases between the two germline ends. The chain's CDR3 is CASSSDRDFGKLFF. The DNA for the CDR3 is TGTGCCAGCAGCTCGGACCGGGACTTCGGAAAACTGTTTTTT.